These 17 T cell receptor beta chains were all obtained from the same sample, sequenced in a study of Ad26.COV2.S vaccination and SARS-CoV-2 variants (dated by TCRdb to 2020 to 2022). The method behind the library was the immunoSEQ multiplex PCR assay. The table comes from immuneACCESS by way of TCRdb, which keeps in-frame sequences with V and J called. Part of the clones is missing from these tables; in studies checked, under half for an unresolved V gene and the rest for unknown reasons. Counted in this sample were approximately 400,000 clones; around 83% of them appeared once. In total, the top ten clones hold roughly 3.1% of the sample. What the treatment or condition label conveys for this sample: roughly 20 received Ad26.COV2.S at low or high dose, single or two shots; 5 received placebo; per-sample allocation not given. Repertoires of vaccine and placebo recipients were sequenced from samples taken on day 63 after the first injection.

The material sequenced was peripheral blood, taken in a trial of Ad26.COV2.S vaccine versus placebo. The receptor set was obtained from a person between 18 and 65 years old who received the Ad26.COV2.S COVID-19 vaccine or a placebo.

This chain's CDR3 is CASSFSNLRLAADEQYF. The CDR3 nucleotides are TGTGCCAGCAGTTTTTCGAATCTGAGACTAGCGGCCGACGAGCAGTACTTC. V usage is TRBV6-2 or TRBV6-3 and J usage is TRBJ2-7; the match to TRBD2 covers 9 bases. The CDR3 runs to 17 residues. The germline V gene has CDR1 MNHEY and CDR2 SVGEGT. The junction had 15 bases not matched to a gene; V was cut back by 4 bases and J by 5 bases.

The rearrangement uses TRBV4-3 and TRBJ2-7, with 10 positions matching TRBD1. Germline CDR1 and CDR2: LGHNA and YSLEER. The V and J ends lost 4 bases and 5 bases, in that order; junction bases with no gene match: 8. The CDR3 contains 15 residues. This CDR3 is CASSPGQGVVHEQYF. Here the CDR3 DNA reads TGCGCCAGCAGCCCTGGACAGGGGGTTGTCCACGAGCAGTACTTC.

This clone was observed a handful of times. The chain employs TRBV2 and TRBJ1-2; 7 nucleotides line up with TRBD1. V lost 6 bases and J lost 6; bases outside the gene matches: 10. Germline CDR1 reads SNHLY; CDR2 reads FYNNEI. This CDR3 is built from 14 residues. The CDR3 coding sequence is TGTGCCAGCAGATCCGGGACAGTTCGGCATGGCTACACCTTC. Encoded protein: CASRSGTVRHGYTF.

This clone was seen more than once but under ten times. The V and J genes are TRBV30 and TRBJ1-2; D is uncertain. CDR1 and CDR2 from the germline V gene are GTSNPN and SVGIG (reference sequence). The CDR3 totals 14 residues. V lost 4 bases to trimming and J lost 4 bases, with 16 bases between them. The CDR3 nucleotides are TGTGCCTGGACCGGGGAGGCAGGACTCTATGGCTACACCTTC. It encodes CAWTGEAGLYGYTF. The full variable domain, its missing parts supplied by reference TRBV30 and TRBJ1-2, is SQTIHQWPATLVQPVGSPLSLECTVEGTSNPNLYWYRQAAGRGLQLLFYSVGIGQISSEVPQNLSASRPQDRQFILSSKKLLLSDSGFYLCAWTGEAGLYGYTFGSGTRLTVV.

The chain joins TRBV5-4 to TRBJ2-7, with 7 bases that match TRBD1. The CDR3 extends over 14 amino acids. Germline trimming cut 5 bases from V and 2 bases from J; bases unmatched to any gene: 7. The V gene's germline CDR1 is SGHNT and CDR2 YYREEE (reference sequence). CDR3 protein: CASREDRATYEQYF. In nucleotides, the CDR3 is TGTGCCAGCAGGGAAGACAGGGCCACCTACGAGCAGTACTTC.

This chain links TRBV19 with TRBJ2-1; D gene unclear. Trimming took 0 bases from V and 2 from J, leaving 5 bases between them. CDR1 is LNHDA and CDR2 is SQIVND in the germline V gene (reference sequence). The CDR3 has 14 residues. DNA for the CDR3: TGTGCCAGTAGTATAGAGGCCGCCTACAATGAGCAGTTCTTC. Translation: CASSIEAAYNEQFF. Full variable domain (missing parts from reference TRBV19 and TRBJ2-1): DGGITQSPKYLFRKEGQNVTLSCEQNLNHDAMYWYRQDPGQGLRLIYYSQIVNDFQKGDIAEGYSVSREKKESFPLTVTSAQKNPTAFYLCASSIEAAYNEQFFGPGTRLTVL.

V is TRBV29-1 and J is TRBJ1-1, with D perhaps TRBD1 (5 bases). With 6 bases removed from V and 1 base from J, the gap between germline ends came to 12 bases. The CDR3 is made up of 13 amino acids. Per the germline V gene, CDR1 is SQVTM and CDR2 is ANQGSEA. CDR3 nucleotide sequence: TGCAGCGTGCCTTGGGGACGGAACACTGAAGCTTTCTTT. Residues: CSVPWGRNTEAFF.

The chain employs TRBV4-1 and TRBJ2-7, with D unclear. CDR3 length: 17 residues. V lost 0 bases, J lost 2 bases, and 17 bases lay in between. Germline-derived CDR1 and CDR2 are MGHRA and YSYEKL. CDR3 sequence: CASSQEGLVYSPYEQYF. CDR3 nucleotides: TGCGCCAGCAGCCAAGAAGGGTTGGTGTACAGCCCCTACGAGCAGTACTTC.

The V gene is TRBV7-8, the J gene TRBJ2-1; 10 nucleotides agree with TRBD2. J lost 2 bases, V lost 4 bases, and 5 bases had no gene match. CDR1 is SGHVS and CDR2 is FQNEAQ in the germline V gene. This CDR3 region has 16 residues. This CDR3 reads CASSSLLAGTYNEQFF. The CDR3 DNA is TGTGCCAGCAGCTCACTACTAGCGGGGACCTACAATGAGCAGTTCTTC.

CDR3 in amino acids: CASSADTDSYEQYF. Here the CDR3 DNA reads TGCGCCAGCAGTGCGGACACCGACTCCTACGAGCAGTACTTC. The gene calls are TRBV23-1 and TRBJ2-7, with a weak D call TRBD1 (5 bases). TRBV23-1 is an open reading frame, and its role is uncertain. This CDR3 spans 14 amino acids. Trimming left V 5 bases short and J 0 bases short, with 11 bases between.

V and J are TRBV6-2 or TRBV6-3 and TRBJ2-7; the match to TRBD2 covers 11 bases. The trim removed 6 bases at V and 1 base at J, leaving 14 bases unmatched. The CDR3 extends over 18 amino acids. Germline V lookup: CDR1 MNHEY, CDR2 SVGEGT. The CDR3 reads CASSLQERLAGFSYEQYF. In DNA, the CDR3 is TGTGCCAGCAGCCTCCAGGAGAGACTAGCGGGATTTTCCTACGAGCAGTACTTC.

CDR3 amino acids: CASSQTGVKHSPLHF. CDR3 nucleotides: TGTGCCAGCAGTCAAACAGGGGTCAAACATTCACCCCTCCACTTT. The chain couples TRBV5-4 to TRBJ1-6; TRBD1 aligns across 7 bases. Germline loops: CDR1 SGHNT, CDR2 YYREEE (reference sequence). The CDR3 covers 15 residues. V lost 5 bases and J lost 8; bases outside the gene matches: 10.

The chain couples TRBV2 to TRBJ2-2; TRBD1 aligns across 8 bases. The CDR3 runs 14 residues. Per the germline V gene, CDR1 is SNHLY and CDR2 is FYNNEI. The trim removed 9 bases at V and 0 bases at J, leaving 3 bases unmatched. CDR3 in amino acids: CARQGETNTGELFF. CDR3 sequence (DNA): TGTGCCAGACAGGGGGAAACGAACACCGGGGAGCTGTTTTTT.

This clone appeared a single time. The chain uses TRBV4-3 and TRBJ1-3, with D possibly TRBD1 on 6 matching bases. The CDR3 contains 19 residues. CDR1 and CDR2 from the germline V gene are LGHNA and YSLEER. With 0 bases removed from V and 0 bases from J, the gap between germline ends came to 18 bases. The CDR3: CASSQDWAPGQTSGNTIYF. The CDR3 nucleotides read TGCGCCAGCAGCCAAGATTGGGCTCCGGGACAAACCTCTGGAAACACCATATATTTT.

In DNA, the CDR3 is TGTGCCAGCAGTTACTCGAGTGAGGGTTCACCCCTCCACTTT. The encoded protein is CASSYSSEGSPLHF. The chain uses TRBV6-6 and TRBJ1-6, with D uncertain. Trimming took 0 bases from V and 9 from J, leaving 9 bases between them. Germline lookup yields CDR1 MNHNY and CDR2 SVGAGI (reference sequence). The CDR3 contains 14 residues.

The rearrangement uses TRBV7-2 and TRBJ2-2; the D is unclear. The CDR3 has 16 amino acids. Trimming removed 4 bases from V and 4 bases from J, with 16 bases in between. Germline lookup yields CDR1 SGHTA and CDR2 FQGNSA. The CDR3 DNA follows: TGTGCCAGCAGCTCCAAGAGATGGGGTCCCACCGGGGAGCTGTTTTTT. The encoded protein is CASSSKRWGPTGELFF.

V is TRBV4-1 and J is TRBJ2-1, with D tentatively TRBD1 or TRBD2 (5 bases each). The V end lost 4 bases, the J end lost 3 bases, and 16 bases lay between the germline ends. The CDR3 contains 16 residues. Per germline, CDR1 MGHRA and CDR2 YSYEKL. The CDR3 loop reads CASSPSGSERYNEQFF. CDR3 sequence (DNA): TGCGCCAGCAGCCCCTCAGGGAGCGAGCGCTACAATGAGCAGTTCTTC.